A single sample gave rise to the 30 T cell receptor beta chains below, sequenced in a study of T cell responses to AZD1222 COVID-19 vaccine. Here immunoSEQ multiplex PCR was the method, and the copy in TCRdb shows in-frame clones only, minus some. The data hold 90,000 to 150,000 clones, with approximately 90% observed a single time. The sequencing used peripheral blood, collected 28 days after the second AZD1222 dose. These receptors all stem from an adult who received the AZD1222 COVID-19 vaccine.

This clone was counted between two and nine times. The rearrangement joins TRBV5-4 to TRBJ2-5, with D possibly being TRBD2 (6 bases). This CDR3 region has 14 residues. Trimming took off 4 bases at V and 0 bases at J, with 10 bases between the two ends. Germline V gene data show CDR1 as SGHNT and CDR2 as YYREEE (reference sequence). The CDR3 DNA is TGTGCCAGCAGCCGTGGACTAAACCAAGAGACCCAGTACTTC. This encodes CASSRGLNQETQYF.

The rearrangement links TRBV5-1 to TRBJ1-2, with TRBD1 matching over 11 bases. CDR1 SGHRS and CDR2 YFSETQ come from the germline V gene. The CDR3 has 15 amino acids. J lost 7 bases, V lost 0 bases, and 5 bases had no gene match. The CDR3 is CASSLDGQGAPGYTF. For the CDR3, the DNA is TGCGCCAGCAGCTTGGATGGACAGGGGGCACCTGGCTACACCTTC. Variable domain in full (rest from reference TRBV5-1 and TRBJ1-2): KAGVTQTPRYLIKTRGQQVTLSCSPISGHRSVSWYQQTPGQGLQFLFEYFSETQRNKGNFPGRFSGRQFSNSRSEMNVSTLELGDSALYLCASSLDGQGAPGYTFGSGTRLTVV.

This rearrangement joins TRBV7-6 to TRBJ1-3, with D unclear. The CDR3 totals 18 residues. Germline V gives CDR1 SGHVS, CDR2 FNYEAQ. V lost 1 base to trimming and J lost 5 bases, with 21 bases between them. In nucleotides, the CDR3 is TGTGCCAGCAGCTTAGACCGGATACCCTTACAGAGGCGAAACACCATATATTTT. It specifies CASSLDRIPLQRRNTIYF.

The chain combines TRBV7-2 with TRBJ2-2; TRBD2 matches 10 bases. CDR3 length: 15 residues. CDR1 is SGHTA and CDR2 is FQGNSA in the germline V gene. The J segment lost 6 bases and the V segment lost 5 bases, leaving 6 bases of the junction unmatched. The chain's CDR3 is CASSTRTSGSGELFF. CDR3 in DNA: TGTGCCAGCAGCACCAGGACTAGCGGCTCCGGGGAGCTGTTTTTT.

The CDR3 spells CSAVAGSSYEQYF. The DNA for the CDR3 is TGCAGCGCCGTAGCGGGGTCCTCCTACGAGCAGTACTTC. The chain joins TRBV29-1 to TRBJ2-7; 8 bases are a match to TRBD2. The CDR3 extends over 13 amino acids. V lost 7 bases to trimming and J lost 0 bases; unmatched junction nucleotides: 5. Germline values: CDR1 SQVTM, CDR2 ANQGSEA.

The chain joins TRBV9 to TRBJ2-1; maybe TRBD1 (5 bases). Between the trimmed V and J ends, which lost 3 bases and 8 bases, there was a span of 15 bases. The V gene's germline CDR1 is SGDLS and CDR2 YYNGEE. The CDR3 covers 14 residues. CDR3 sequence (DNA): TGTGCCAGCAGCGCCGAGATCAGGGCTTATGAGCAGTTCTTC. Its translation is CASSAEIRAYEQFF.

The CDR3 coding sequence is TGCGCCAGCAGCCATCGGGACAGGAGGATTACCTATGGCTACACCTTC. As protein: CASSHRDRRITYGYTF. The gene calls are TRBV4-1 and TRBJ1-2, with 8 bases fitting TRBD1. V lost 3 bases to trimming and J lost 4 bases; unmatched junction nucleotides: 10. The germline gives CDR1 MGHRA, CDR2 YSYEKL. The CDR3 contains 16 residues.

The CDR3 sequence is CSGTGGRAGELFF. CDR3 nucleotide sequence: TGCAGCGGGACAGGGGGTAGGGCCGGGGAGCTGTTTTTT. The V and J genes are TRBV29-1 and TRBJ2-2; TRBD1 agrees at 10 bases. The germline V gene has CDR1 SQVTM and CDR2 ANQGSEA. Losses at the gene ends were 7 bases for V and 6 bases for J; bases not matched to a gene: 5. The CDR3 consists of 13 residues.

This clone was counted between two and nine times. The chain has TRBV20-1 and TRBJ1-1; tentative D call: TRBD1 (6 bases). Germline CDR1 reads DFQATT; CDR2 reads SNEGSKA (reference sequence). The CDR3 covers 11 residues. Trimming shortened V by 6 bases and J by 11 bases, and 16 bases separated the two germline ends. The CDR3 reads CSASGGLRAFF. The CDR3 DNA sequence: TGCAGTGCCAGTGGGGGCCTCAGGGCTTTCTTT.

The chain recombines TRBV6-2 or TRBV6-3 with TRBJ1-2; D remains ambiguous. CDR1 and CDR2 from the germline V gene are MNHEY and SVGEGT. The V end lost 0 bases, the J end lost 7 bases, and 12 bases lay between the germline ends. This CDR3 has 14 amino acids. The CDR3 region has the DNA TGTGCCAGCAGTTACTCGTGGGCAGCTCTTGGCTACACCTTC. It codes for CASSYSWAALGYTF.

The chain joins TRBV6-2 or TRBV6-3 to TRBJ1-5; D is possibly TRBD1 (5 bases). Germline V CDR1 and CDR2: MNHEY, SVGEGT. V lost 0 bases and J 9 bases, leaving 15 bases between the germline ends. There are 15 residues in the CDR3. The chain's CDR3 is CASSYSVRAQGPQHF. The CDR3 bases are TGTGCCAGCAGTTACTCGGTGAGGGCTCAGGGGCCCCAGCATTTT.

This clone was picked up many times. This sequence joins TRBV7-2 and TRBJ1-6; 8 bases are shared with TRBD1. Trimming removed 0 bases from V and 6 bases from J; junction bases left unmatched: 10. This CDR3 has 18 amino acids. Germline V lookup: CDR1 SGHTA, CDR2 FQGNSA. The CDR3 is CASSLAGGRGLGNSPLHF. CDR3 nucleotide sequence: TGTGCCAGCAGCTTAGCCGGGGGCAGGGGGCTTGGTAATTCACCCCTCCACTTT.

V and J are TRBV5-1 and TRBJ2-7; tentatively, D is TRBD1 or TRBD2 (5 bases each). The CDR3 has 13 amino acids. V lost 4 bases and J 3 bases, leaving 11 bases between the germline ends. CDR1 and CDR2 from the germline V gene are SGHRS and YFSETQ. The CDR3 bases are TGCGCCAGCAGCCGGGACCAATACTACGAGCAGTACTTC. It encodes CASSRDQYYEQYF. Looking up the rest from reference TRBV5-1 and TRBJ2-7 gives the full variable domain: KAGVTQTPRYLIKTRGQQVTLSCSPISGHRSVSWYQQTPGQGLQFLFEYFSETQRNKGNFPGRFSGRQFSNSRSEMNVSTLELGDSALYLCASSRDQYYEQYFGPGTRLTVT.

This clone appeared a few times. The chain recombines TRBV2 with TRBJ2-3; D is perhaps TRBD1 or TRBD2 (5 bases each). The length of the CDR3 is 18 residues. Germline assignment: CDR1 SNHLY and CDR2 FYNNEI. Trimming cost V 10 bases and J 6 bases, with 32 bases left between them. The CDR3 region has the DNA TGTGCCATCCACATAACCTCCCGGGGCTCGTCCCTCAGGGATACGCAGTATTTT. Residues: CAIHITSRGSSLRDTQYF.

V is TRBV28 and J is TRBJ1-1, with D tentatively TRBD1 (5 bases). Germline assignment: CDR1 MDHEN and CDR2 SYDVKM. The CDR3 is made up of 11 amino acids. V was clipped by 3 bases and J by 11 bases, with 10 bases between them. The CDR3 reads CASSFVGTAFF. Here the CDR3 DNA reads TGTGCCAGCAGTTTTGTGGGGACGGCTTTCTTT.

The chain is built from TRBV7-9 and TRBJ2-7; D not resolved. The V end lost 4 bases, the J end lost 4 bases, and 11 bases lay between the germline ends. Per germline, CDR1 SEHNR and CDR2 FQNEAQ (reference sequence). The CDR3 consists of 13 residues. In DNA, the CDR3 is TGTGCCAGCAGCTCATATTCAGTTTACGAGCAGTACTTC. It encodes CASSSYSVYEQYF.

J is TRBJ1-2 and V is TRBV18; D is possibly TRBD1 (6 bases). The CDR3 covers 16 residues. V was trimmed by 0 bases and J by 4 bases, leaving 15 bases between them. CDR1 is KGHSH, CDR2 LQKENI, per germline. The CDR3 nucleotides are TGTGCCAGCTCACCACCCGGGGGGACACCTTCCTATGGCTACACCTTC. Protein sequence: CASSPPGGTPSYGYTF.

The genes are TRBV6-5 and TRBJ1-2, with D tentatively TRBD1 (6 bases). Per the germline V gene, CDR1 is MNHEY and CDR2 is SVGAGI. Trimming left V 3 bases short and J 4 bases short, with 9 bases between. This CDR3 spans 13 amino acids. The CDR3 spells CASSYGQRYGYTF. In DNA form, the CDR3 reads TGTGCCAGCAGTTATGGACAGCGCTATGGCTACACCTTC.

The chain couples TRBV3-1 (or the pseudogene TRBV3-2) to TRBJ1-2, with a possible D match to TRBD1 (6 bases). V lost 8 bases to trimming and J lost 3 bases, with 19 bases between them. The germline CDR1 and CDR2 sequences are LGHDT and YNNKEL (reference sequence). This CDR3 region has 15 residues. CDR3 nucleotide sequence: TGTGCCAGCGCCAAGTGGGGGGCCGACGACTATGGCTACACCTTC. Protein product: CASAKWGADDYGYTF.

This chain links TRBV4-2 with TRBJ1-2, with a tentative D call TRBD1 (5 bases). The V and J ends lost 1 base and 2 bases respectively, with 8 bases between them. Germline lookup yields CDR1 LGHNA and CDR2 YNFKEQ. The CDR3 is 14 residues long. The CDR3 DNA sequence: TGTGCCAGCAGCCAAGGGGGCACGAACTATGGCTACACCTTC. This codes for CASSQGGTNYGYTF.

This clone was seen a handful of times. CDR3: CASSYYPDRELFF. The CDR3 DNA follows: TGTGCCAGCAGTTACTACCCCGACCGGGAGCTGTTTTTT. The chain has TRBV6-6 and TRBJ2-2; D uncertain. Trimming pared 1 base from V and 9 bases from J, leaving 9 bases between. The germline V gene encodes CDR1 MNHNY and CDR2 SVGAGI (reference sequence). The CDR3 spans 13 residues.

This clone was detected only once. This rearrangement joins TRBV18 to TRBJ2-7; 7 bases are shared with TRBD1. The CDR3 is 13 amino acids. Trimming at V came to 5 bases and at J to 3 bases, leaving 4 bases not matched to a gene. Germline V gene data show CDR1 as KGHSH and CDR2 as LQKENI. The CDR3 DNA reads as TGTGCCAGCTCATTCGGACAGGACTACGAGCAGTACTTC. Translated, it gives CASSFGQDYEQYF.

This chain connects TRBV7-3 to TRBJ2-5; D perhaps matches TRBD1 (5 bases). V dropped 3 bases and J dropped 2 bases, with 7 bases sitting between them. The length of the CDR3 is 13 residues. Per the germline V gene, CDR1 is SGHTA and CDR2 is FQGTGA. The CDR3 nucleotides are TGTGCCAGCAGCTTGGACAATCAAGAGACCCAGTACTTC. Amino acids: CASSLDNQETQYF.

The CDR3 is CASSEWTVRAFF. For the CDR3, the DNA is TGTGCCAGCAGTGAATGGACCGTCCGAGCTTTCTTT. The chain employs TRBV6-1 and TRBJ1-1, with D hard to call. The CDR3 is 12 residues long. Trimming pared 2 bases from V and 10 bases from J, leaving 11 bases between. Per the germline V gene, CDR1 is MNHNS and CDR2 is SASEGT.

The rearrangement links TRBV7-2 to TRBJ2-7; 7 bases map to TRBD2. Germline lookup yields CDR1 SGHTA and CDR2 FQGNSA. V gave up 1 base and J gave up 6 bases; unmatched junction bases: 12. This CDR3 comprises 16 residues. This chain's CDR3 is CASSLVGGTLPGEQYF. The CDR3 DNA reads as TGTGCCAGCAGCTTAGTGGGGGGGACCCTGCCGGGCGAGCAGTACTTC. The full variable domain, rest sourced from reference TRBV7-2 and TRBJ2-7, is GAGVSQSPSNKVTEKGKDVELRCDPISGHTALYWYRQSLGQGLEFLIYFQGNSAPDKSGLPSDRFSAERTGGSVSTLTIQRTQQEDSAVYLCASSLVGGTLPGEQYFGPGTRLTVT.

The rearrangement uses TRBV7-3 and TRBJ1-1; no definite D call. CDR1 SGHTA and CDR2 FQGTGA come from the germline V gene. V lost 1 base and J 5 bases, leaving 11 bases between the germline ends. This CDR3 comprises 14 residues. Here the CDR3 reads CASSLSGGRTEAFF. The CDR3 region has the DNA TGTGCCAGCAGCTTAAGCGGAGGGAGGACTGAAGCTTTCTTT. The full variable domain, rest sourced from reference TRBV7-3 and TRBJ1-1, is GAGVSQTPSNKVTEKGKYVELRCDPISGHTALYWYRQSLGQGPEFLIYFQGTGAADDSGLPNDRFFAVRPEGSVSTLKIQRTERGDSAVYLCASSLSGGRTEAFFGQGTRLTVV.

The chain combines TRBV7-9 with TRBJ1-1; 8 positions agree with TRBD1. Germline V lookup: CDR1 SEHNR, CDR2 FQNEAQ (reference sequence). The J segment lost 8 bases and the V segment lost 3 bases, leaving 11 bases of the junction unmatched. The CDR3 covers 15 residues. The CDR3 here is CASSLGPQGAREAFF. In nucleotides, the CDR3 is TGTGCCAGCAGCTTGGGACCCCAGGGGGCGAGGGAAGCTTTCTTT.

The gene calls are TRBV10-3 and TRBJ2-1, with D uncertain. V gave up 3 bases and J gave up 7 bases, with 4 bases separating them. The CDR3 consists of 11 residues. Per the germline V gene, CDR1 is ENHRY and CDR2 is SYGVKD. CDR3 region: CAISEDNEQFF. CDR3 bases: TGTGCCATCAGTGAAGATAATGAGCAGTTCTTC.

The chain carries TRBV19 and TRBJ2-7, with D perhaps given as TRBD1 or TRBD2 (5 bases each). V lost 2 bases and J 2 bases, leaving 10 bases between the germline ends. This CDR3 comprises 14 residues. Per the germline V gene, CDR1 is LNHDA and CDR2 is SQIVND (reference sequence). The CDR3 region has the DNA TGTGCCAGTAGTATAAGAGGGGCAACCTACGAGCAGTACTTC. As protein: CASSIRGATYEQYF.

This chain connects TRBV19 to TRBJ2-2; D may be TRBD1 (6 bases). Germline CDR1 reads LNHDA; CDR2 reads SQIVND (reference sequence). V lost 6 bases and J lost 2, with 13 bases in between. The CDR3 loop spans 15 amino acids. The CDR3 nucleotides are TGTGCCAGTAGGCGGACAGACGGCAACACCGGGGAGCTGTTTTTT. It specifies CASRRTDGNTGELFF.